This T cell receptor beta chain emerged from a study of early T cells in non-severe SARS-CoV-2 infection. The wider study: Alpha and beta chains were unpaired, from unsorted whole-blood bulk RNA.

Individual cDNA molecules carried attached unique molecular identifiers. TCRdb reprocessed the 5' RACE reads via MiXCR and lists one record per CDR3 protein. The table lists over 70,000 distinct CDR3 sequences, about 15% of them singletons. V was pared by 9 bases and J by 4 bases, with 9 bases of the junction left unmatched. This CDR3 contains 13 residues. Germline CDR1 SGHKS, CDR2 YYEKEE (reference sequence). The V call is TRBV5-5, the J call TRBJ2-5, with TRBD2 matching 7 bases. The specimen was whole blood. This TCR was recovered from an adult who was a healthcare worker with PCR-confirmed SARS-CoV-2 infection or an uninfected control (not recorded which). CDR3: CATEGGRGETQYF. DNA for the CDR3: TGTGCCACCGAGGGCGGGAGAGGAGAGACCCAGTACTTC.